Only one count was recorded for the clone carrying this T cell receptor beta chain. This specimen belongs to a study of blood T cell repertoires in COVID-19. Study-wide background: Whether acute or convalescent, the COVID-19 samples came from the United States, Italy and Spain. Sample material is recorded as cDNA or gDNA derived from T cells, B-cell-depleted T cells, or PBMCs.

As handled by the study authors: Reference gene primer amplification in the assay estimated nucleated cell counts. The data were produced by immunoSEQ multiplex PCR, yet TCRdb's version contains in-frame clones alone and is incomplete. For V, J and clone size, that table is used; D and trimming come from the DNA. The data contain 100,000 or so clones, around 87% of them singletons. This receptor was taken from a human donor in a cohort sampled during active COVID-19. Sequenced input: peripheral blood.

CDR3 amino acids: CASSAATTSGRTYEQYF. CDR3 sequence (DNA): TGTGCCAGCAGCGCAGCCACGACTAGCGGGAGGACCTACGAGCAGTACTTC. V and J are TRBV5-6 and TRBJ2-7; TRBD2 agrees at 13 bases. The germline V gene encodes CDR1 SGHDT and CDR2 YYEEEE. CDR3 length: 17 residues. Trimming cost V 4 bases and J 2 bases; bases outside gene matches: 9. Complete variable domain (other parts from reference TRBV5-6 and TRBJ2-7): DAGVTQSPTHLIKTRGQQVTLRCSPKSGHDTVSWYQQALGQGPQFIFQYYEEEERQRGNFPDRFSGHQFPNYSSELNVNALLLGDSALYLCASSAATTSGRTYEQYFGPGTRLTVT.